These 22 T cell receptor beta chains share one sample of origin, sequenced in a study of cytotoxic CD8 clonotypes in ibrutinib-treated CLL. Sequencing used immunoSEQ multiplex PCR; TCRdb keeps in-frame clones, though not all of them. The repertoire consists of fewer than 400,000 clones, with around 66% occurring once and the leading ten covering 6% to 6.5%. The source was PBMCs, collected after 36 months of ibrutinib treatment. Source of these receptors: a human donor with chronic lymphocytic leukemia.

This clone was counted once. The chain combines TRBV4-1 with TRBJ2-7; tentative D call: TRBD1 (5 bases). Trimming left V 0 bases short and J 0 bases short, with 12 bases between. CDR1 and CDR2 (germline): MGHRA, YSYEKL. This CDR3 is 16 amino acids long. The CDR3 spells CASSQDLRGASYEQYF. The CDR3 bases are TGCGCCAGCAGCCAAGATCTAAGGGGCGCCTCCTACGAGCAGTACTTC.

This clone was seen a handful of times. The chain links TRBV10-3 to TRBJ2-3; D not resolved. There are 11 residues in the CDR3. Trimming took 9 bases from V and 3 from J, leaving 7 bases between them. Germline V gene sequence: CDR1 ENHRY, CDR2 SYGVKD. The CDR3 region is CAIGSTDTQYF. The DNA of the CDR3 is TGTGCCATTGGTAGTACAGATACGCAGTATTTT.

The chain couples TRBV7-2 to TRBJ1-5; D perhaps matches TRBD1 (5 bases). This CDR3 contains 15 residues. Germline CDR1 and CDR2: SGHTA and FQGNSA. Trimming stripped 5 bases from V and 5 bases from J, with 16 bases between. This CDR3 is CASSSRELVDQPQHF. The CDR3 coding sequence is TGTGCCAGCAGCAGCAGGGAACTGGTCGATCAGCCCCAGCATTTT.

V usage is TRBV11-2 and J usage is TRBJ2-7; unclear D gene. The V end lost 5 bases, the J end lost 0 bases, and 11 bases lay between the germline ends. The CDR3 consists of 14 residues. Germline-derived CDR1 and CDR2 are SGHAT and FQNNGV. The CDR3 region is CASSAGLGSYEQYF. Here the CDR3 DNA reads TGTGCCAGCAGCGCCGGGCTGGGCTCCTACGAGCAGTACTTC.

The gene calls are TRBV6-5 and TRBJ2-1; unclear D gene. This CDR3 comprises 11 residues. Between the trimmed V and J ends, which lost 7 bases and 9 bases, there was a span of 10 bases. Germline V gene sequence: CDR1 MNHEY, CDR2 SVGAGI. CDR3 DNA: TGTGCCAGCAACGACGGTGCTGAGCAGTTCTTC. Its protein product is CASNDGAEQFF.

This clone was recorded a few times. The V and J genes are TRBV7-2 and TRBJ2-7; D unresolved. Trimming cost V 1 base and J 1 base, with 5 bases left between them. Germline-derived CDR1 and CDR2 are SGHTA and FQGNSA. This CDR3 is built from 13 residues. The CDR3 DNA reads TGTGCCAGCAGCTTAGACAGTTCCTACGAGCAGTACTTC. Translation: CASSLDSSYEQYF. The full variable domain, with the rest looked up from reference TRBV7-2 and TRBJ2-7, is GAGVSQSPSNKVTEKGKDVELRCDPISGHTALYWYRQSLGQGLEFLIYFQGNSAPDKSGLPSDRFSAERTGGSVSTLTIQRTQQEDSAVYLCASSLDSSYEQYFGPGTRLTVT.

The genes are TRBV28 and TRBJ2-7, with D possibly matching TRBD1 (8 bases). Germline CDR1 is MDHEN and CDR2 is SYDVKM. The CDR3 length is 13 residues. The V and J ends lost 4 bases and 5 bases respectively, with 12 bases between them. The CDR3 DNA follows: TGTGCCAGCAGTTACAGGGGGGGCCACGAGCAGTACTTC. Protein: CASSYRGGHEQYF.

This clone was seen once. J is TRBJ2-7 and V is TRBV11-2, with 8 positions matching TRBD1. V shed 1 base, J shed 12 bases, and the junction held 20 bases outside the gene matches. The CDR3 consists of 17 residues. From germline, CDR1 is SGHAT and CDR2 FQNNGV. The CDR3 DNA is TGTGCCAGCAGCTTAGCCTGGCCAGGGGGCCCGGGGGTAGGACGGTACTTC. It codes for CASSLAWPGGPGVGRYF.

The CDR3 reads CASSLRPRWYGYTF. CDR3 nucleotide sequence: TGTGCCAGCAGCTTGCGTCCAAGGTGGTATGGCTACACCTTC. This chain connects TRBV5-8 to TRBJ1-2; D remains ambiguous. The CDR3 is 14 residues long. V was clipped by 1 base and J by 5 bases, with 12 bases between them. CDR1 is SGHTS and CDR2 is YDEGEE in the germline V gene.

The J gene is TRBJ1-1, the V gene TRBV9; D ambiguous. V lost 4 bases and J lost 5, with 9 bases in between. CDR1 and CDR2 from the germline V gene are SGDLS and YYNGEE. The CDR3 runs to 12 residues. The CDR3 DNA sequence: TGTGCCAGCAGCCCCGGCTGGACTGAAGCTTTCTTT. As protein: CASSPGWTEAFF.

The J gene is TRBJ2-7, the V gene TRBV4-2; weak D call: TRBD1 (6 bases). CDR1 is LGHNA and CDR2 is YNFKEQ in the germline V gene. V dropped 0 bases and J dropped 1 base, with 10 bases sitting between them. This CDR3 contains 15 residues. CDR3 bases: TGTGCCAGCAGCCAAGATTTGGGACAATCCTACGAGCAGTACTTC. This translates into CASSQDLGQSYEQYF.

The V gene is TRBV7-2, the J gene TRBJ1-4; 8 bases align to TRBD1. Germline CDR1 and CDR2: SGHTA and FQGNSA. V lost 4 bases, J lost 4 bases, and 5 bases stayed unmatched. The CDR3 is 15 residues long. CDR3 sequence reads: CASSSRDRSNEKLFF. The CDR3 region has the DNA TGTGCCAGCAGCTCCCGGGACAGGAGTAATGAAAAACTGTTTTTT.

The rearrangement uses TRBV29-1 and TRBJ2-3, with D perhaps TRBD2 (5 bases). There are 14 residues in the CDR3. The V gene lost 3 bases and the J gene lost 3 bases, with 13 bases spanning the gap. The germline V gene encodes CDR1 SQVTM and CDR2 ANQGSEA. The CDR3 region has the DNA TGCAGCGTTGATTTTAGCGTAGGGACAGATACGCAGTATTTT. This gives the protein CSVDFSVGTDTQYF.

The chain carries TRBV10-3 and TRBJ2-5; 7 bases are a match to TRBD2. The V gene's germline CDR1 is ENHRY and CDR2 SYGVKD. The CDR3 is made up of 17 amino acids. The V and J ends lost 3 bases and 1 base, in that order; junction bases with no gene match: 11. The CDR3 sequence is CAISDKFPRLAQETQYF. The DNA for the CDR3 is TGTGCCATCAGTGATAAATTTCCTCGACTAGCCCAAGAGACCCAGTACTTC.

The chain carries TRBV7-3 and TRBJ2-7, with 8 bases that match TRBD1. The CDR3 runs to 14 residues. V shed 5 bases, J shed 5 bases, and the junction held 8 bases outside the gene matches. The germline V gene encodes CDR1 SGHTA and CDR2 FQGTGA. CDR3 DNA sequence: TGTGCCAGCAGCCCGACCGGGACAGGAGACGAGCAGTACTTC. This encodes CASSPTGTGDEQYF.

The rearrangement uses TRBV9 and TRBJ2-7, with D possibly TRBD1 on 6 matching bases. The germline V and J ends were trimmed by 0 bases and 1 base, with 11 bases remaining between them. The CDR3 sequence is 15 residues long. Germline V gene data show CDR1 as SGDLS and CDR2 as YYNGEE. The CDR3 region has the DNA TGTGCCAGCAGCGTAGGGACAGACCCTTCCTACGAGCAGTACTTC. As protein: CASSVGTDPSYEQYF.

The CDR3 bases are TGTGCCAGCAGCAGAGTCACGACCACAGATACGCAGTATTTT. Amino acid sequence: CASSRVTTTDTQYF. The rearrangement links TRBV11-2 to TRBJ2-3; no clear D gene. CDR1 is SGHAT and CDR2 is FQNNGV in the germline V gene. Trimming stripped 5 bases from V and 2 bases from J, with 11 bases between. This CDR3 is 14 amino acids long.

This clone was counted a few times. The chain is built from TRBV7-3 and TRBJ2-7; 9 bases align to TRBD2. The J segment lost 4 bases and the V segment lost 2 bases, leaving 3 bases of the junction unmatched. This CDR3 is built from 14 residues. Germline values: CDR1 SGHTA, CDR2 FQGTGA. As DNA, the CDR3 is TGTGCCAGCAGCTTATCTAGCGGGAATTACGAGCAGTACTTC. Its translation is CASSLSSGNYEQYF. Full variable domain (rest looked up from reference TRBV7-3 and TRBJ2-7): GAGVSQTPSNKVTEKGKYVELRCDPISGHTALYWYRQSLGQGPEFLIYFQGTGAADDSGLPNDRFFAVRPEGSVSTLKIQRTERGDSAVYLCASSLSSGNYEQYFGPGTRLTVT.

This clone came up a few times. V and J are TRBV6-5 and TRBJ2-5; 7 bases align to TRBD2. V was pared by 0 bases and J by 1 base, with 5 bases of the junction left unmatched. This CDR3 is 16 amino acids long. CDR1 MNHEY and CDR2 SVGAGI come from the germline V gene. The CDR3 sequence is CASSYSGKRGQETQYF. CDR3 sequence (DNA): TGTGCCAGCAGTTACTCGGGGAAGCGGGGCCAAGAGACCCAGTACTTC.

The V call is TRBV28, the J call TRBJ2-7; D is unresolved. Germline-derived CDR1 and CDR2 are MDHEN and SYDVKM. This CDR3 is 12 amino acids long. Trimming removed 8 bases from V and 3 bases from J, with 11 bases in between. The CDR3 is CASGVMGYEQYF. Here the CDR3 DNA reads TGTGCCAGCGGCGTAATGGGCTACGAGCAGTACTTC. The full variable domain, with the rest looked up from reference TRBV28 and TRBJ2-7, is DVKVTQSSRYLVKRTGEKVFLECVQDMDHENMFWYRQDPGLGLRLIYFSYDVKMKEKGDIPEGYSVSREKKERFSLILESASTNQTSMYLCASGVMGYEQYFGPGTRLTVT.

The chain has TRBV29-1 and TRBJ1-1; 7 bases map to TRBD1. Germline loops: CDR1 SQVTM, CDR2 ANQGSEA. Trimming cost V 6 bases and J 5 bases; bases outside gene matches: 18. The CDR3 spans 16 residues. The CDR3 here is CSVSETGVLRGTEAFF. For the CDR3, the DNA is TGCAGCGTCTCAGAAACAGGGGTCCTTAGGGGGACTGAAGCTTTCTTT.

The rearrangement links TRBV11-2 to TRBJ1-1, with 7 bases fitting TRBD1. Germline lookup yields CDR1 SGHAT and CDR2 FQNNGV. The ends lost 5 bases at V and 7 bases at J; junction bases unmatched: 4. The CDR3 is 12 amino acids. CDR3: CASSRDRFEAFF. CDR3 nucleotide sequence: TGTGCCAGCAGCAGGGACAGATTTGAAGCTTTCTTT.